This T cell receptor (beta chain) derives from a study of a mutant IDH1 vaccine in newly diagnosed glioma. As to time point: week 11, during vaccination. Topical imiquimod accompanied each vaccine dose, which consisted of 300 ug of mutant IDH1 20-mer peptide. This clone was detected only a few times. The antigen is unknown. V was clipped by 1 base and J by 4 bases, with 9 bases between them. The V gene's germline CDR1 is SEHNR and CDR2 FQNEAQ (reference sequence). The CDR3 length is 14 residues. This table comes from immunoSEQ multiplex PCR, and its TCRdb copy is limited to in-frame clones, with some not included. The sample has tens of thousands of clones; less than 80% are singletons.

This chain connects TRBV7-9 to TRBJ2-3; D remains unclear. Sequenced here: PBMCs, sampled from a glioma patient whose treatment included an IDH1 peptide vaccine. The source of this sequence is a middle-aged man with glioma. The CDR3 region is CASSLGTGPDTQYF. CDR3 coding DNA: TGTGCCAGCAGCTTAGGAACTGGCCCAGATACGCAGTATTTT.